This T cell receptor (beta chain) was identified during a study of early T cells in non-severe SARS-CoV-2 infection. Study summary: Sequencing of bulk RNA from unsorted whole blood was done, without chain pairing. General study points: Matching with VDJdb favored anti-spike CD8 responses (missing private and CD4 specificities).

CDR3 size: 13 residues. V was shortened by 4 bases and J by 4 bases, with 11 bases between the two germline ends. CDR1 and CDR2 from the germline V gene are MDHEN and SYDVKM. Comments on this clonotype: The antigen is not known.

Unique molecular identifiers (one per individual cDNA molecule) were attached. Via MiXCR, TCRdb re-called the 5' RACE reads, giving one row per CDR3 protein. The sample lists more than 50,000 distinct CDR3 sequences, about 12% occurring once. The genes are TRBV28 and TRBJ2-7, with D possibly matching TRBD1 (6 bases). The receptor was derived from an adult who was a healthcare worker with PCR-confirmed SARS-CoV-2 infection or an uninfected control (not recorded which). Material for sequencing was whole blood. The CDR3 DNA reads TGTGCCAGCAGTTGGGACAACGCTTACGAGCAGTACTTC. It yields the protein CASSWDNAYEQYF.